A selection of T cell receptor beta chains follows, all from one sample in a study of blood T cell repertoires in COVID-19. Only in-frame clones appear in the TCRdb table, and some are missing; sequencing was by immunoSEQ multiplex PCR. The sample consists of about 160,000 clones, roughly 84% of them appearing once. Sequencing input: peripheral blood. The receptors were gathered from a man aged 35 to 55 with acute or convalescent COVID-19. The CDR3 runs from the conserved cysteine through the conserved F or W. D genes are given only for firm matches. Expanded clones get a size class; other rows say once, few or many, or leave the size out.

>TRBJ1-4|TRBD1|few|TRBV7-8
CASSLGRGLEKLFF
TGTGCCAGCAGCTTAGGAAGGGGGCTGGAAAAACTGTTTTTT
>TRBJ2-7|NA|once|TRBV28
CASSRGLSSYEQYF
TGTGCCAGCAGCCGAGGGCTTAGCTCCTACGAGCAGTACTTC
>TRBJ2-7|NA|NA|TRBV5-4
CASSTLTGLDEQYF
TGTGCCAGCAGCACCCTGACAGGTCTCGACGAGCAGTACTTC
>TRBJ2-2|NA|NA|TRBV7-8
CASSPTATGLTGELFF
TGTGCCAGCAGCCCGACCGCGACAGGACTTACCGGGGAGCTGTTTTTT
>TRBJ2-5|TRBD2|NA|TRBV29-1
CSGGGRETQYF
TGCAGTGGCGGGGGGCGGGAGACCCAGTACTTC
>TRBJ2-5|NA|NA|TRBV18
CASSRTTGGGETQYF
TGTGCCAGCTCGAGGACGACAGGAGGCGGAGAGACCCAGTACTTC
>TRBJ1-6|NA|few|TRBV19
CASSIMGQSNNSPLHF
TGTGCCAGTAGTATAATGGGACAATCGAATAATTCACCCCTCCACTTT
>TRBJ1-4|TRBD1|few|TRBV5-1
CASSLMGTGDEKLFF
TGCGCCAGCAGCTTGATGGGGACAGGGGATGAAAAACTGTTTTTT
>TRBJ1-4|TRBD1|NA|TRBV6-5
CASSRGTGKGEKLFF
TGTGCCAGCAGTCGAGGGACAGGGAAGGGTGAAAAACTGTTTTTT
>TRBJ1-6|NA|NA|TRBV2
CASRVTQGSYNSPLHF
TGTGCCAGCAGGGTCACCCAGGGCTCCTATAATTCACCCCTCCACTTT
>TRBJ2-7|TRBD1|NA|TRBV7-3
CASSLAGTGFHEQYF
TGTGCCAGCAGCTTAGCCGGGACAGGGTTCCACGAGCAGTACTTC
>TRBJ2-1|TRBD1|NA|TRBV25-1
CASSGSTGQGNNEQFF
TGTGCCAGCAGCGGATCAACGGGACAGGGGAACAATGAGCAGTTCTTC
>TRBJ2-7|NA|NA|TRBV27
CASSPDTSPQYF
TGTGCCAGCAGTCCAGACACGTCCCCTCAGTACTTC
>TRBJ1-5|NA|NA|TRBV7-9
CASSSHQGTQPQHF
TGTGCCAGCAGCTCCCACCAGGGAACTCAGCCCCAGCATTTT
>TRBJ1-2|NA|NA|TRBV28
CASSLTGNGYTF
TGTGCCAGCAGTTTAACAGGGAATGGCTACACCTTC
>TRBJ2-2|TRBD1|once|TRBV3-1/TRBV3-2
CASSQMGPGGTGELFF
TGTGCCAGCAGCCAGATGGGGCCAGGGGGCACCGGGGAGCTGTTTTTT
>TRBJ2-4|NA|NA|TRBV15
CATSRDLPEEGIQYF
TGTGCCACCAGCAGAGATCTCCCCGAGGAGGGCATTCAGTACTTC
>TRBJ2-2|NA|NA|TRBV21-1
CASSKGPVGTGELFF
TGTGCCAGCAGCAAAGGGCCAGTCGGGACCGGGGAGCTGTTTTTT
>TRBJ2-3|TRBD2|NA|TRBV19
CASTGGGADTQYF
TGTGCCAGTACGGGCGGGGGGGCAGATACGCAGTATTTT
>TRBJ2-1|TRBD2|NA|TRBV9
CASSVATRGGLNEQFF
TGTGCCAGCAGCGTAGCTACCCGGGGGGGACTTAATGAGCAGTTCTTC
>TRBJ1-2|TRBD1|NA|TRBV5-4
CASSLKGAEELGGYTF
TGTGCCAGCAGCTTGAAGGGGGCGGAGGAACTCGGTGGCTACACCTTC
>TRBJ1-1|NA|NA|TRBV18
CASSPLAGGYTEAFF
TGTGCCAGCTCACCACTGGCGGGAGGATACACTGAAGCTTTCTTT
>TRBJ2-7|NA|NA|TRBV12-3/TRBV12-4
CASSLGPGDEQYF
TGTGCCAGCAGTTTGGGTCCGGGGGACGAGCAGTACTTC
>TRBJ2-1|TRBD1|NA|TRBV11-2
CASSPGQGGLAEQFF
TGTGCCAGCAGCCCGGGACAGGGGGGACTGGCTGAGCAGTTCTTC
>TRBJ2-3|TRBD1|NA|TRBV12-5
CASGSGQGPDTQYF
TGTGCTAGTGGTTCCGGACAGGGCCCAGATACGCAGTATTTT
>TRBJ2-7|NA|NA|TRBV5-4
CASSQGVREQYF
TGTGCCAGCAGCCAGGGTGTCCGCGAGCAGTACTTC
>TRBJ1-2|NA|NA|TRBV7-8
CASSPLGAVDGGYTF
TGTGCCAGCAGCCCGCTAGGGGCCGTGGACGGGGGCTACACCTTC
>TRBJ1-4|NA|NA|TRBV5-6
CASTPRSANEKLFF
TGTGCCAGCACCCCCCGGTCGGCTAATGAAAAACTGTTTTTT
>TRBJ1-5|NA|NA|TRBV7-9
CASSLEANQPQHF
TGTGCCAGCAGCTTAGAAGCCAATCAGCCCCAGCATTTT
>TRBJ2-4|NA|NA|TRBV11-2
CASSLNPGLQNIQYF
TGTGCCAGCAGCTTAAATCCAGGGCTCCAAAACATTCAGTACTTC
>TRBJ1-1|TRBD1|NA|TRBV19
CASSTTGTGDTEAFF
TGTGCCAGTAGTACAACCGGGACAGGGGACACTGAAGCTTTCTTT
>TRBJ2-3|TRBD2|NA|TRBV7-2
CASSQLAGGSDTQYF
TGTGCCAGCAGCCAACTAGCGGGGGGGTCAGATACGCAGTATTTT
>TRBJ1-4|TRBD1|NA|TRBV27
CASSFGTGGEKLFF
TGTGCCAGCAGTTTTGGGACAGGGGGCGAAAAACTGTTTTTT
>TRBJ1-3|NA|once|TRBV12-5
CASGLGSKDNSGNTIYF
TGTGCTAGTGGTTTGGGGAGTAAGGATAACTCCGGAAACACCATATATTTT
>TRBJ1-2|NA|NA|TRBV27
CASSSAGSEANYGYTF
TGTGCCAGCAGTTCCGCGGGGTCCGAGGCTAACTATGGCTACACCTTC
>TRBJ1-6|TRBD1|NA|TRBV10-3
CAISAFYRGHNSPLHF
TGTGCCATCAGTGCCTTCTACAGGGGGCATAATTCACCCCTCCACTTT
>TRBJ1-2|NA|NA|TRBV18
CASSPTVREGYTF
TGTGCCAGCTCACCGACAGTACGGGAGGGCTACACCTTC
>TRBJ1-5|NA|NA|TRBV7-3
CASSLTSEQPQHF
TGTGCCAGCAGCTTAACGTCGGAGCAGCCCCAGCATTTT
>TRBJ2-7|TRBD2|NA|TRBV5-4
CASSLGSGGAYEQYF
TGTGCCAGCAGCTTGGGCAGCGGGGGGGCCTACGAGCAGTACTTC
>TRBJ2-7|TRBD1|NA|TRBV7-9
CASSSGTVQYF
TGTGCCAGCAGCTCAGGGACAGTGCAGTACTTC
>TRBJ2-1|TRBD2|NA|TRBV30
CASGGYNEQFF
TGTGCCTCCGGGGGGTACAATGAGCAGTTCTTC
>TRBJ2-7|NA|NA|TRBV10-2
CASKGGQYEQYF
TGCGCCAGCAAGGGGGGGCAATACGAGCAGTACTTC
>TRBJ2-7|NA|NA|TRBV19
CASTYSGQGLYEQYF
TGTGCCAGTACCTACTCCGGACAGGGACTATACGAGCAGTACTTC